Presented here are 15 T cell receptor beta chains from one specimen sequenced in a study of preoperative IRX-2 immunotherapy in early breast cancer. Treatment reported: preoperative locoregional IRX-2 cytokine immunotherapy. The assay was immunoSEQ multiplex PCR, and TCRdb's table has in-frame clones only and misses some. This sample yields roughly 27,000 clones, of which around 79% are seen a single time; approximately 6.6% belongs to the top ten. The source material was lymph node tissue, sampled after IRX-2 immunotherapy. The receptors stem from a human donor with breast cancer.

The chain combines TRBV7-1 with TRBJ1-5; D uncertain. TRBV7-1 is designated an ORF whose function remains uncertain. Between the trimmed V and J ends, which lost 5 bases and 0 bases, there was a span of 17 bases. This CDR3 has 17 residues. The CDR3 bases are TGTGCCAGCAGCCAAGGGATGGGCCCCAATAGCAATCAGCCCCAGCATTTT. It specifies CASSQGMGPNSNQPQHF.

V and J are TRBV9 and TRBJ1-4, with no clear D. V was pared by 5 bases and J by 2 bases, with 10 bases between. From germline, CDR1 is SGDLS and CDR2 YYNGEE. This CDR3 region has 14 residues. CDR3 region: CASSMTQTNEKLFF. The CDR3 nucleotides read TGTGCCAGCAGTATGACTCAGACTAATGAAAAACTGTTTTTT.

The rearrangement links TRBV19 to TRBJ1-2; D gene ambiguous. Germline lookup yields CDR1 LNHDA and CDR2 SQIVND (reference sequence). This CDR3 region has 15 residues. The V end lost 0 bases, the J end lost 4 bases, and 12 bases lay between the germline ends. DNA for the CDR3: TGTGCCAGTAGTATAGAAACTCTGGGCTCCTATGGCTACACCTTC. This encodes CASSIETLGSYGYTF.

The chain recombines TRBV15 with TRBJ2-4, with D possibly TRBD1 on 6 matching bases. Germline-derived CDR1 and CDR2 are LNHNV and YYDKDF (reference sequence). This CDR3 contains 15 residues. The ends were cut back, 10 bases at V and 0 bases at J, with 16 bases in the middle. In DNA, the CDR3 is TGTGCCAGAGAGAGACAGGCGCTAGCCAAAAACATTCAGTACTTC. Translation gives CARERQALAKNIQYF. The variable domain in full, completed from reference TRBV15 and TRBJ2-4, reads DAMVIQNPRYQVTQFGKPVTLSCSQTLNHNVMYWYQQKSSQAPKLLFHYYDKDFNNEADTPDNFQSRRPNTSFCFLDIRSPGLGDTAMYLCARERQALAKNIQYFGAGTRLSVL.

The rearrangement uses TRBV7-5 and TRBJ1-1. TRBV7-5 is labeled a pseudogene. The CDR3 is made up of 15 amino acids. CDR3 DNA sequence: TGTGCCAGCACCACGGGAGGCGTCATGAACACTGAAGCTTTCTTT. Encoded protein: CASTTGGVMNTEAFF.

This chain's CDR3 is CASSDGSEQYF. In DNA form, the CDR3 reads TGCGCCAGCAGTGATGGGTCCGAGCAGTACTTC. The J gene is TRBJ2-7, the V gene TRBV10-1, with D hard to call. Germline V gene lookup returns CDR1 WNHNN and CDR2 SYGVQD (reference sequence). The CDR3 runs to 11 residues. V lost 3 bases and J lost 6, with 6 bases in between.

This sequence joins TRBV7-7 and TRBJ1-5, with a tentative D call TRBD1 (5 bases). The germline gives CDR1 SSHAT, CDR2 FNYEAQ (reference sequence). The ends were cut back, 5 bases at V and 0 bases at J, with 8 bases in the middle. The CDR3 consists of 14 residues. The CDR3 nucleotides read TGTGCCAGCAGCCTAGGGGTTAGCAATCAGCCCCAGCATTTT. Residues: CASSLGVSNQPQHF.

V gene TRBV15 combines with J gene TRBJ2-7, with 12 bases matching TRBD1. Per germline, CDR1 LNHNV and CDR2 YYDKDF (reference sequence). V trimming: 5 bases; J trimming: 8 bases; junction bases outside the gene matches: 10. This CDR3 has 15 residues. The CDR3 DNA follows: TGTGCCACCAGCCTCCCAGGGGGACAGGGGGCGAAGCAGTACTTC. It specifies CATSLPGGQGAKQYF.

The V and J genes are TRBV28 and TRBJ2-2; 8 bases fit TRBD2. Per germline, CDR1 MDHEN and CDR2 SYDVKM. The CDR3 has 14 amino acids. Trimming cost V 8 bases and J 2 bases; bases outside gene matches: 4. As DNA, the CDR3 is TGTGCCAGCCACACTAGCGGAAACACCGGGGAGCTGTTTTTT. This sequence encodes CASHTSGNTGELFF.

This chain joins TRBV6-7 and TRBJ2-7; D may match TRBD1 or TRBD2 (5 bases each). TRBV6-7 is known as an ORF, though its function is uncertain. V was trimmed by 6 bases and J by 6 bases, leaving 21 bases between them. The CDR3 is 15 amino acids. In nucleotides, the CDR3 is TGTGCCAGCAGCTCCTCCAGCGGCAAAAGGGGCGAGCAGTACTTC. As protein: CASSSSSGKRGEQYF.

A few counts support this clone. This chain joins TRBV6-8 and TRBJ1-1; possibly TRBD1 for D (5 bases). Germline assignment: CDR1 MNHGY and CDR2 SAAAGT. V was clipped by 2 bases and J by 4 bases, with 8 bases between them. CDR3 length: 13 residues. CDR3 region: CASSYGGTTEAFF. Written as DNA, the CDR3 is TGTGCCAGCAGTTACGGGGGAACCACTGAAGCTTTCTTT.

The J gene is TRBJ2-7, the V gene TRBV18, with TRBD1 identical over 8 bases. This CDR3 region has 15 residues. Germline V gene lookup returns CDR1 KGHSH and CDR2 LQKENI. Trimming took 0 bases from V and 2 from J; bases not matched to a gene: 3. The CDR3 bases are TGTGCCAGCTCACCACCGGACAGGGCCCCCTACGAGCAGTACTTC. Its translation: CASSPPDRAPYEQYF.

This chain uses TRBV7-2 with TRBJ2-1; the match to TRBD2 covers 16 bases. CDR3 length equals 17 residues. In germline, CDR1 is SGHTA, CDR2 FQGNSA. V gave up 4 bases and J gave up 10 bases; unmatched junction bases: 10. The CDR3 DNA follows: TGTGCCAGCAGCTCTGATGGGACTAGCGGGAGGGCGGAGGAGCAGTTCTTC. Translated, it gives CASSSDGTSGRAEEQFF.

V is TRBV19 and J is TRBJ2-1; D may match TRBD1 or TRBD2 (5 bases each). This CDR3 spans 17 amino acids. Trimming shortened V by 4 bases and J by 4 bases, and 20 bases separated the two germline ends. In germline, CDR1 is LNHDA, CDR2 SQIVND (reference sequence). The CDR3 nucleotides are TGTGCCAGTAGTAATTACTTGGGACGCCAGACGTACAATGAGCAGTTCTTC. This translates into CASSNYLGRQTYNEQFF.

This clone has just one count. CDR3 sequence: CASSLGGGVRETQYF. In DNA form, the CDR3 reads TGTGCCAGCAGCTTGGGAGGGGGCGTGAGGGAGACCCAGTACTTC. This chain links TRBV11-3 with TRBJ2-5; D is tentatively TRBD1 or TRBD2 (7 bases each). V was clipped by 3 bases and J by 5 bases, with 16 bases between them. The germline gives CDR1 SGHNT, CDR2 YENEEA. The CDR3 length is 15 residues.